This note documents a single T cell receptor (beta chain) sequence. What it binds is unknown. This sample was included in a study of human T cells and chemical hapten exposure. Study-level results: With alopecia, donors may have immune responses unlike healthy people's.

MiXCR was run by TCRdb on the RACE reads, yielding one entry per CDR3 protein. The sample holds 45,000 to 65,000 distinct CDR3 sequences; more than 8% are singletons and the top ten take roughly 9.1%. Germline-derived CDR1 and CDR2 are SEHNR and FQNEAQ (reference sequence). Trimming pared 1 base from V and 0 bases from J, leaving 9 bases between. The CDR3 contains 16 residues. Time point described: pre-sensitization, week 0. Described treatment: therapeutic diphenylcyclopropenone sensitization with weekly scalp DPC. This specimen was whole blood, taken in connection with sensitization to the hapten diphenylcyclopropenone (DPC). The chain has TRBV7-9 and TRBJ2-2, with no clear D. The clonotype originates from a man aged 35-49 years with alopecia areata. Some clones in this sample may be carry-over from other donors' samples. CDR3 nucleotides: TGTGCCAGCAGCTTAGGTGTGGTCGCGAACACCGGGGAGCTGTTTTTT. This gives the protein CASSLGVVANTGELFF. Combining the CDR3 with reference TRBV7-9 and TRBJ2-2 gives the whole variable domain DTGVSQNPRHKITKRGQNVTFRCDPISEHNRLYWYRQTLGQGPEFLTYFQNEAQLEKSRLLSDRFSAERPKGSFSTLEIQRTEQGDSAMYLCASSLGVVANTGELFFGEGSRLTVL.